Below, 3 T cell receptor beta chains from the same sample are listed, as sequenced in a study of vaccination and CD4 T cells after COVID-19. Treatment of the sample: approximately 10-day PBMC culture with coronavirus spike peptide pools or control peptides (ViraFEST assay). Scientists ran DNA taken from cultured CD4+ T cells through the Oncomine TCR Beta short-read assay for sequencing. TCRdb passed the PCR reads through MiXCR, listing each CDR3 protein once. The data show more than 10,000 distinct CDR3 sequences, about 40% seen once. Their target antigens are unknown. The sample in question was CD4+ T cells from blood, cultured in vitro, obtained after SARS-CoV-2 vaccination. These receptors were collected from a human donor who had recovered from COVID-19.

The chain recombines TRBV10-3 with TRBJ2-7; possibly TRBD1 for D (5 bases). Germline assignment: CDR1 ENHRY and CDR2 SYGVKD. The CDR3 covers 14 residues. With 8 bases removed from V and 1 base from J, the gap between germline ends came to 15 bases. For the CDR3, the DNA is TGTGCCATCGAGGATATTCAGGGTTCCTACGAGCAGTACTTC. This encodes CAIEDIQGSYEQYF.

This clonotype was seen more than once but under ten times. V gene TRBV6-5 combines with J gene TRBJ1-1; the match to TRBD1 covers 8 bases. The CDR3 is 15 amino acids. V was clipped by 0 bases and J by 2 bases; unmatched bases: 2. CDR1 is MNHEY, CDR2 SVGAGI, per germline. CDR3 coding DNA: TGTGCCAGCAGTTACTCGGGACAGGCTAACACTGAAGCTTTCTTT. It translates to CASSYSGQANTEAFF.

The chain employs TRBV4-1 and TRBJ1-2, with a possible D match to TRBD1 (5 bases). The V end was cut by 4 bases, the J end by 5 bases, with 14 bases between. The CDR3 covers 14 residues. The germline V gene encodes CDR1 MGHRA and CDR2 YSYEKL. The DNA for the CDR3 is TGCGCCAGCAGCCCCGACGCGTCAGGGTATGGCTACACCTTC. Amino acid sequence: CASSPDASGYGYTF.